Included here is one T cell receptor (beta chain) sequence, with context. This sample was included in a study of shared T cell receptors in the human thymus. The germline CDR1 and CDR2 sequences are MNHEY and SVGAGI. V lost 5 bases and J lost 3; bases outside the gene matches: 5. CDR3 size: 15 residues. Produced via immunoSEQ multiplex PCR; TCRdb's table is partial and in-frame only. Among some 400,000 clones listed, approximately 95% were seen once. The clonotype was recovered from a human donor. What was sequenced was thymocytes. The chain couples TRBV6-5 to TRBJ2-2; 8 positions agree with TRBD2. CDR3 amino acids: CASSLPGGDTGELFF. The DNA for the CDR3 is TGTGCCAGCAGTCTCCCGGGAGGGGACACCGGGGAGCTGTTTTTT.